A selection of T cell receptor beta chains follows, all from one sample in a study of beta chain features in type 1 diabetes. The table came from immunoSEQ multiplex PCR; TCRdb's copy has only in-frame clones and leaves some out. The sample carries 300,000 to 400,000 clones, 9.5% to 10% recorded once. The sequenced sample consisted of central memory CD4+ T cells from blood. These receptor sequences come from a young man with type 1 diabetes. CDR3s leave out the opening cysteine and the closing phenylalanine or tryptophan.

J | V | CDR3
TRBJ2-7 | TRBV6-6 | ASKLDRSYEQY
TRBJ2-7 | TRBV5-1 | ASLSPLEQY
TRBJ2-1 | TRBV14 | ASSQRGKTYNEQF
TRBJ2-5 | TRBV19 | ASSSLEQETQY
TRBJ2-7 | TRBV2 | ASSESLAGAVQY
TRBJ2-1 | TRBV19 | ASSIPRLAGVNEQF
TRBJ2-5 | TRBV7-3 | ASSPMGAETQY
TRBJ2-3 | TRBV7-6 | ASSLWTSGQTDTQY
TRBJ2-1 | TRBV28 | ASSPTSGRASGNEQF
TRBJ2-5 | TRBV27 | ASGKPETQY
TRBJ2-7 | TRBV14 | ASSQGGSGRNEQY
TRBJ1-4 | TRBV7-6 | ASSLGVNEKLF
TRBJ2-1 | TRBV19 | ASTPGGRSTNEQF
TRBJ2-3 | TRBV9 | ASSTSLLGAGLEDTQY
TRBJ2-1 | TRBV6-5 | ASSRKRNSYNEQF
TRBJ1-3 | TRBV7-8 | ASRVDGGVSGNTIY
TRBJ2-1 | TRBV7-2 | ASSLSRAGNNEQF
TRBJ1-2 | TRBV13 | ASSLKAERLILYGYT
TRBJ1-1 | TRBV2 | ASSGAPGTEAF
TRBJ2-7 | TRBV6-5 | ASSSGTGNSYEQY
TRBJ2-7 | TRBV19 | ASSMGLAKDYEQY
TRBJ2-3 | TRBV11-1 | ASSLVGQGTDTQY
TRBJ2-3 | TRBV5-4 | ASSLSAGGGDTQY
TRBJ2-2 | TRBV29-1 | SVEDFTGRDTGELF
TRBJ2-7 | TRBV5-1 | ASSLASSGLYEQY
TRBJ2-5 | TRBV28 | ASSLPFQGGGTQY
TRBJ1-3 | TRBV28 | ASSSPVGGPGGNTIY
TRBJ2-6 | TRBV2 | ASSRQGALGANVLT